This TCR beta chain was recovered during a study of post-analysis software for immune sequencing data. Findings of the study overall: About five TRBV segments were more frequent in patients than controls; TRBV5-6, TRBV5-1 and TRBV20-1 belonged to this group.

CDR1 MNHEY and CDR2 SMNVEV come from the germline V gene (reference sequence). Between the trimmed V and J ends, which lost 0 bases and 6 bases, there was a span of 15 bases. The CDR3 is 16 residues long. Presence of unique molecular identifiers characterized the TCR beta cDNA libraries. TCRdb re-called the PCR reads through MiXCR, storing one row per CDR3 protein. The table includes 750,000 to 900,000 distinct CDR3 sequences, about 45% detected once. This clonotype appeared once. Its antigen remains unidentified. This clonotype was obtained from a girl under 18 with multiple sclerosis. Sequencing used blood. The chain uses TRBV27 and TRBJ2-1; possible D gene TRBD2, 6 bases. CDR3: CASSLSSGGNSNEQFF. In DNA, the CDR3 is TGTGCCAGCAGTTTATCGAGTGGGGGGAACTCCAATGAGCAGTTCTTC.